The subject of this entry is one T cell receptor (beta chain). This specimen comes from a study of blood T cell repertoires in COVID-19. Germline trimming cut 7 bases from V and 7 bases from J; bases unmatched to any gene: 10. The CDR3 loop spans 16 amino acids. Participants were placed into cohorts based on the clinical history they reported. Repertoires were generated with immunoSEQ multiplex PCR, while TCRdb's copy carries only in-frame clones and drops some. This sample yields more than 250,000 clones, of which 80% to 90% are seen a single time; roughly 2.3% belongs to the top ten. The sequencing input was PBMCs or T cells enriched from blood (not recorded which). The receptor was isolated from a man aged 25 to 40 who had recovered from COVID-19. V is TRBV23-1 and J is TRBJ1-4; 12 nucleotides match TRBD1. TRBV23-1 is treated as an ORF (open reading frame) with a function not yet certain. The CDR3 DNA sequence: TGCGCCAGCACGACCCGGGACAGGGGGCAGGGTGAAAAACTGTTTTTT. Translated, it gives CASTTRDRGQGEKLFF.